This TCR beta chain emerged from a study of blood T cell repertoires in COVID-19 (TCRdb year 2020). Regarding the complete study: Collaborator samples came from the United States, Italy and Spain and covered acute and convalescent phases of COVID-19. Where HLA class I and class II types were available, the types were taken from metadata supplied by the sample provider, not from assay-based typing. The samples were drawn from two sources: the first 160 participants of the ongoing ImmuneRACE study, and approximately 1,300 subjects contributed by 6 global collaborators. The sample metadata nearly always contained a de-identified subject ID, COVID-19 status, age in years and sex. The dataset comprised deeply sampled blood TCRbeta repertoires from subjects exposed to, actively infected with, or recovered from COVID-19. A freely available public database, intended as a resource for researchers studying the immune response to SARS-CoV-2, is where the repertoires were released. The material from the prospective study consisted of cDNA or gDNA derived from T cells, B-cell-depleted T cells, or PBMCs. Beyond this particular receptor, the publication reports: The quantity of clinical and demographic metadata differed by source and by participant and was supplied without curation.

Regarding this clone: Its binding antigen is unknown. No per-base quality is available; no much larger clone lies one base away.

TCRbeta CDR3 regions were amplified from genomic DNA by means of the immunoSEQ Assay, a bias-controlled multiplex PCR. On the study's bioinformatics: Within the assay, amplification of reference gene primers was used to estimate how many nucleated cells each sample contained. To quantify the absolute abundance of each unique TCRbeta CDR3 rearrangement, sequence reads were collapsed and filtered. Productive Simpson clonality was computed per sample as the square root of Simpson's diversity index over productive rearrangements. TCRdb re-hosts the immuneACCESS table, in-frame sequences only. Its copies lack some clones; in the studies checked, an unresolved V gene accounts for under half of them, and the cause for the rest is not known. V and J calls and clone size are given by that table; D and trimming were obtained from the DNA. This sample holds fewer than 350,000 clones; approximately 87% were observed only once. Less than 15% of the sample belongs to the ten largest clones.

At the junction V is shortened by 5 bases and J by 8 bases; bases outside the gene matches: 11. The CDR3 numbers 14 residues from cysteine through phenylalanine. Solely the CDR3 DNA is kept, with 42 bases framed from the first base. The germline V gene yields SGHAT for CDR1 and FQNNGV for CDR2. One collaborating source in Seattle enrolled patients while the patients were actively infected and followed the patients over time throughout the course of disease. Whole blood was collected in K2EDTA tubes by collaborating institutions according to the institutions' own protocols. For TCRbeta analysis, collaborators shipped samples as frozen whole blood, isolated PBMCs, or DNA extracted from either of those sample types.

The sample taken for sequencing was peripheral blood. The chain uses TRBV11-2 and TRBJ1-1, and 7 junction bases match TRBD1. This clonotype was sampled from a woman aged 25 to 45 with COVID-19, enrolled during active disease. The base sequence is TGTGCCAGCAGCCTCAGACAGGGAGGATGGGAAGCTTTCTTT. It specifies CASSLRQGGWEAFF.